This T cell receptor beta chain comes out of a study of blood T cell repertoires in COVID-19. The J segment lost 10 bases and the V segment lost 6 bases, leaving 9 bases of the junction unmatched. CDR1 and CDR2 from the germline V gene are SNHLY and FYNNEI. This CDR3 is built from 14 residues. The authors' processing: Cell counts per sample came from amplifying reference gene primers. Only in-frame clones appear in the TCRdb table, and some are missing; sequencing was by immunoSEQ multiplex PCR. The V and J calls and clone size were taken over from that table, and D and trimming were inferred from the DNA. The table has about 240,000 clones, more than 70% seen once.

The sample taken for sequencing was peripheral blood. The V and J genes are TRBV2 and TRBJ1-6; 7 nucleotides agree with TRBD1. This receptor was identified in an elderly man with acute or convalescent COVID-19. The CDR3 nucleotides are TGTGCCAGCAGGGAGACAGGGTCACAGTCACCCCTCCACTTT. Residues: CASRETGSQSPLHF.